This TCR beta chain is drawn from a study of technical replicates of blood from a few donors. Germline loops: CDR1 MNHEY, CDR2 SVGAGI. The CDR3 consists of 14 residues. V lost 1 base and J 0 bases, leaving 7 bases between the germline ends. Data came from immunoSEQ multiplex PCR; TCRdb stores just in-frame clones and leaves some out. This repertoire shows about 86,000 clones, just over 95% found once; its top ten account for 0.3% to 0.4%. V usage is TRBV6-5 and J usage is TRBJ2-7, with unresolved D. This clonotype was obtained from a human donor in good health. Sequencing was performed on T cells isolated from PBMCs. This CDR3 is CASSYYESSYEQYF. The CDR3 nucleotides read TGTGCCAGCAGTTACTACGAGAGCTCCTACGAGCAGTACTTC.